The 16 T cell receptor beta chains given below trace back to one sample, sequenced in a study of blood T cell repertoires in COVID-19. Clones were read by immunoSEQ multiplex PCR, and TCRdb kept only the in-frame ones, dropping some. The sample consists of under 200,000 clones, about 82% of them appearing once. Sequencing input: PBMCs or T cells enriched from blood (not recorded which). The receptors were gathered from a man aged 40-55 years with acute COVID-19.

This chain links TRBV4-1 with TRBJ2-5; TRBD2 matches at 7 bases. Germline V gene sequence: CDR1 MGHRA, CDR2 YSYEKL. The CDR3 loop spans 15 amino acids. The V gene end was trimmed by 3 bases and the J gene end by 5 bases; junction bases not matched to a gene: 9. The DNA of the CDR3 is TGCGCCAGCAGCCAGATTTCGCGGGAGCCGGAGACCCAGTACTTC. Amino acid sequence: CASSQISREPETQYF.

The chain has TRBV3-1 (or the pseudogene TRBV3-2) and TRBJ2-2, with TRBD1 matching 12 bases. The CDR3 extends over 16 amino acids. CDR1 LGHDT and CDR2 YNNKEL come from the germline V gene (reference sequence). J lost 4 bases, V lost 6 bases, and 6 bases had no gene match. The CDR3: CASRSRDRGRTGELFF. In DNA, the CDR3 is TGTGCCAGCAGGTCCCGGGACAGGGGGCGCACCGGGGAGCTGTTTTTT.

The V call is TRBV2, the J call TRBJ1-1; D not certain. V was cut by 5 bases and J by 5 bases, with 9 bases left in between. This CDR3 contains 12 residues. Germline CDR1 is SNHLY and CDR2 is FYNNEI. CDR3 sequence (DNA): TGTGCCAGCAGTACCGGTTCGACTGAAGCTTTCTTT. It codes for CASSTGSTEAFF.

Only one count was recorded for this clone. This CDR3 is CASSLRTGSTGELFF. For the CDR3, the DNA is TGCGCCAGCAGCTTGCGGACAGGGAGCACCGGGGAGCTGTTTTTT. The chain combines TRBV5-1 with TRBJ2-2; 8 bases line up with TRBD1. The CDR3 covers 15 residues. V lost 1 base to trimming and J lost 4 bases; unmatched junction nucleotides: 3. Germline CDR1 reads SGHRS; CDR2 reads YFSETQ.

This rearrangement joins TRBV28 to TRBJ2-5; TRBD1 aligns across 8 bases. The CDR3 totals 16 residues. V lost 2 bases, J lost 1 base, and 6 bases stayed unmatched. Germline V gene sequence: CDR1 MDHEN, CDR2 SYDVKM. The CDR3 DNA sequence: TGTGCCAGCAGTTTAGGGCGACAGGGGATCCAAGAGACCCAGTACTTC. As protein: CASSLGRQGIQETQYF.

The chain carries TRBV6-5 and TRBJ1-4; D uncertain. V gave up 2 bases and J gave up 4 bases, with 2 bases separating them. The CDR3 is made up of 12 amino acids. Germline assignment: CDR1 MNHEY and CDR2 SVGAGI. CDR3: CASSYLNEKLFF. The DNA of the CDR3 is TGTGCCAGCAGTTACCTTAATGAAAAACTGTTTTTT.

The chain has TRBV2 and TRBJ2-5, with 7 positions matching TRBD1. V was pared by 6 bases and J by 1 base, with 8 bases of the junction left unmatched. The length of the CDR3 is 15 residues. Germline V CDR1 and CDR2: SNHLY, FYNNEI. CDR3 protein: CASRLQGLSQETQYF. The CDR3 DNA sequence: TGTGCCAGCAGACTACAGGGGCTGAGCCAAGAGACCCAGTACTTC.

This clone was counted a single time. The gene calls are TRBV5-5 and TRBJ1-1; 10 bases line up with TRBD1. The V segment lost 4 bases and the J segment 4 bases; nucleotides outside the gene matches: 1. CDR1 SGHKS and CDR2 YYEKEE come from the germline V gene (reference sequence). The CDR3 totals 13 residues. CDR3 protein: CASSGTGVTEAFF. The CDR3, as DNA: TGTGCCAGCAGCGGGACAGGGGTCACTGAAGCTTTCTTT.

The rearrangement uses TRBV18 and TRBJ2-7; possible D gene TRBD1, 5 bases. The CDR3 is 16 amino acids. Germline values: CDR1 KGHSH, CDR2 LQKENI. Trimming pared 1 base from V and 3 bases from J, leaving 16 bases between. The CDR3 DNA sequence: TGTGCCAGCTCACCACTCCGACAGACTGACGGCTACGAGCAGTACTTC. This sequence encodes CASSPLRQTDGYEQYF.

This clone has just a few counts. The chain links TRBV19 to TRBJ1-3; 7 nucleotides match TRBD1. CDR1 is LNHDA and CDR2 is SQIVND in the germline V gene (reference sequence). There are 15 residues in the CDR3. The V segment lost 6 bases and the J segment 3 bases; nucleotides outside the gene matches: 8. Here the CDR3 reads CASRRQGSGGNTIYF. The CDR3 coding sequence is TGTGCCAGTAGGCGACAGGGATCCGGTGGAAACACCATATATTTT.

J is TRBJ2-4 and V is TRBV6-5; a weak D match, TRBD2 (6 bases). The CDR3 covers 13 residues. Germline V gene lookup returns CDR1 MNHEY and CDR2 SVGAGI. V lost 8 bases and J 7 bases, leaving 15 bases between the germline ends. Here the CDR3 reads CASLPQGLNIQYF. The CDR3 bases are TGTGCCAGCTTACCTCAGGGACTCAACATTCAGTACTTC.

This chain joins TRBV6-2 or TRBV6-3 and TRBJ1-3; D may be TRBD1 (6 bases). Germline lookup yields CDR1 MNHEY and CDR2 SVGEGT. Trimming stripped 5 bases from V and 7 bases from J, with 12 bases between. This CDR3 has 13 amino acids. DNA for the CDR3: TGTGCCAGCAGTGCCCAGGGGCGGAACACCATATATTTT. Its protein product is CASSAQGRNTIYF.

The gene calls are TRBV5-4 and TRBJ2-7, with D possibly being TRBD2 (6 bases). CDR3 length: 14 amino acids. Germline V CDR1 and CDR2: SGHNT, YYREEE (reference sequence). V was trimmed by 3 bases and J by 2 bases, leaving 12 bases between them. The CDR3 region is CASSSTLAPYEQYF. The CDR3 coding sequence is TGTGCCAGCAGCTCTACCCTAGCGCCCTACGAGCAGTACTTC.

This sequence joins TRBV9 and TRBJ1-5; D call uncertain. Germline CDR1 reads SGDLS; CDR2 reads YYNGEE. V was cut by 0 bases and J by 5 bases, with 12 bases left in between. The CDR3 consists of 15 residues. CDR3 in amino acids: CASSVAGNLDQPQHF. CDR3 sequence (DNA): TGTGCCAGCAGCGTAGCCGGGAATCTGGATCAGCCCCAGCATTTT.

V usage is TRBV6-1 and J usage is TRBJ1-1; D perhaps matches TRBD1 (5 bases). CDR1 and CDR2 (germline): MNHNS, SASEGT. V was shortened by 3 bases and J by 0 bases, with 23 bases between the two germline ends. This CDR3 contains 19 residues. CDR3 loop: CASSDVPRISQTVNTEAFF. CDR3 DNA sequence: TGTGCCAGCAGTGATGTCCCCCGAATTTCACAGACAGTGAACACTGAAGCTTTCTTT.

This clone was counted a few times. The CDR3 spells CASRKAGPSNQPQHF. Written as DNA, the CDR3 is TGTGCCAGTAGAAAGGCAGGTCCTAGCAATCAGCCCCAGCATTTT. The chain has TRBV19 and TRBJ1-5; D unclear. V was trimmed by 6 bases and J by 0 bases, leaving 12 bases between them. The CDR3 spans 15 residues. Germline V gene sequence: CDR1 LNHDA, CDR2 SQIVND (reference sequence).